This T cell receptor (beta chain) was found in a study of blood T cells in healthy people across ages. Then a second PCR, running about 6 to 12 cycles, was carried out with a sample-barcoded 5' primer and a J-beta primer mix. Each cDNA molecule was tagged by a template-switch adaptor with 12 random nucleotides. One entry per CDR3 protein results from TCRdb running MiXCR on the 5' RACE reads. In the table there are 1,800,000 or so distinct CDR3 sequences, more than 35% of which are singletons. To note about this clonotype: Its target is unknown.

Study outcomes and limitations: Naive T cell percentage showed a strong correlation with the diversity of TCR beta. Measured against age, TCR beta diversity per million T cells decreased in a roughly linear manner.

This CDR3 has 14 amino acids. Germline values: CDR1 MNHEY, CDR2 SVGEGT. The V end was cut by 2 bases, the J end by 9 bases, with 15 bases between. The chain has TRBV6-2 or TRBV6-3 and TRBJ2-3; D is perhaps TRBD2 (5 bases). Sequenced: blood. The clonotype was recovered from a human donor in good health. The CDR3 bases are TGTGCCAGCAGTTACAACAAACTAGGGCAAACGCAGTATTTT. It encodes CASSYNKLGQTQYF.